A selection of T cell receptor beta chains follows, all from one sample in a study of graft-versus-host responses after intestinal transplantation. TCRdb keeps only in-frame clones here, not all; method: immunoSEQ multiplex PCR. The sample has about 97,000 clones; about 93% are singletons. This sample comprised PBMCs, obtained roughly 450 days after intestinal transplant. Source of these receptors: a human patient who received an intestinal transplant, so some T cells may come from the graft donor. CDR3s include the opening cysteine and the closing phenylalanine or tryptophan. The order of the fields is CDR3 DNA, CDR3 protein, V gene, clone size, D gene, J gene. The D gene is left open where the match is weak. Not every row has a clone size; where given, it reads once, few, many or a size class.

CDR3 DNA: TGTGCCAGCAGTTCAGGCACCCCGACCTACGAGCAGTACTTC; CDR3 protein: CASSSGTPTYEQYF; V gene: TRBV6-5; clone size: NA; D gene: NA; J gene: TRBJ2-7
CDR3 DNA: TGTGCCAGCAGCGTGTCGGGGTTGGACACCGGGGAGCTGTTTTTT; CDR3 protein: CASSVSGLDTGELFF; V gene: TRBV9; clone size: NA; D gene: NA; J gene: TRBJ2-2
CDR3 DNA: TGTGCCAGCTCACAGCAGGGATTAGGAAATCAGCCCCAGCATTTT; CDR3 protein: CASSQQGLGNQPQHF; V gene: TRBV18; clone size: NA; D gene: NA; J gene: TRBJ1-5
CDR3 DNA: TGCGCCAGCAGTGAAACGGGACGTCTGAAAAACACCATATATTTT; CDR3 protein: CASSETGRLKNTIYF; V gene: TRBV10-2; clone size: NA; D gene: NA; J gene: TRBJ1-3
CDR3 DNA: TGCAGCGTTGTGTTTAGCGGACAGGTTACCGGGGAGCTGTTTTTT; CDR3 protein: CSVVFSGQVTGELFF; V gene: TRBV29-1; clone size: NA; D gene: NA; J gene: TRBJ2-2
CDR3 DNA: TGTGCCAGCAGCTTAGACGGGGGTGGGAACACCGGGGAGCTGTTTTTT; CDR3 protein: CASSLDGGGNTGELFF; V gene: TRBV7-2; clone size: once; D gene: NA; J gene: TRBJ2-2
CDR3 DNA: TGTGCCAGCAGCACCCATTGGGGGCGGGGAAACATTCAGTACTTC; CDR3 protein: CASSTHWGRGNIQYF; V gene: TRBV11-3; clone size: once; D gene: NA; J gene: TRBJ2-4
CDR3 DNA: TGTGCCAGCAGCTTCTCCCCGGGACGTCTGGTGGAAGCTTTCTTT; CDR3 protein: CASSFSPGRLVEAFF; V gene: TRBV7-3; clone size: NA; D gene: NA; J gene: TRBJ1-1
CDR3 DNA: TGTGCCAGCAGTCCCTATGGTGACGGGGAGCTGTTTTTT; CDR3 protein: CASSPYGDGELFF; V gene: TRBV2; clone size: NA; D gene: NA; J gene: TRBJ2-2
CDR3 DNA: TGTGCCAGCAGCTTGAGGACGGGCTACGAGCAGTACTTC; CDR3 protein: CASSLRTGYEQYF; V gene: TRBV11-3; clone size: NA; D gene: NA; J gene: TRBJ2-7
CDR3 DNA: TGTGCCAGCAGCCCTAGACTAGCGGGGGCTCGCAATGAGCAGTTCTTC; CDR3 protein: CASSPRLAGARNEQFF; V gene: TRBV7-2; clone size: NA; D gene: TRBD2; J gene: TRBJ2-1
CDR3 DNA: TGCGCCAGCAGCTTGACCCCGTCGGAGACCCAGTACTTC; CDR3 protein: CASSLTPSETQYF; V gene: TRBV5-1; clone size: NA; D gene: NA; J gene: TRBJ2-5
CDR3 DNA: TGTGCCAGCAGCTTCTGGCCGGGTGATACGCAGTATTTT; CDR3 protein: CASSFWPGDTQYF; V gene: TRBV5-6; clone size: NA; D gene: NA; J gene: TRBJ2-3
CDR3 DNA: TGTGCCAGCAGCTTAGGGTCGGGGGAGTACTACGAGCAGTACTTC; CDR3 protein: CASSLGSGEYYEQYF; V gene: TRBV7-9; clone size: few; D gene: NA; J gene: TRBJ2-7
CDR3 DNA: TGTGCCAGCAGCGTATCGGGGACTGACTACAATGAGCAGTTCTTC; CDR3 protein: CASSVSGTDYNEQFF; V gene: TRBV9; clone size: NA; D gene: NA; J gene: TRBJ2-1
CDR3 DNA: TGTGCCAGCAGTTACTCCCTAGCGGGGGGCCACAATGAGCAGTTCTTC; CDR3 protein: CASSYSLAGGHNEQFF; V gene: TRBV6-5; clone size: NA; D gene: TRBD2; J gene: TRBJ2-1
CDR3 DNA: TGTGCCATCAGTGACAGGGACTCCTACGAGCAGTACTTC; CDR3 protein: CAISDRDSYEQYF; V gene: TRBV10-3; clone size: NA; D gene: NA; J gene: TRBJ2-7
CDR3 DNA: TGTGCCAGCAGCAGTAGTCGGGCTAGCCGGCAAGAGACCCAGTACTTC; CDR3 protein: CASSSSRASRQETQYF; V gene: TRBV7-8; clone size: NA; D gene: NA; J gene: TRBJ2-5
CDR3 DNA: TGTGCCAGCGGACTAAGCTCTGGGGCCAACGTCCTGACTTTC; CDR3 protein: CASGLSSGANVLTF; V gene: TRBV19; clone size: NA; D gene: NA; J gene: TRBJ2-6
CDR3 DNA: TGTGCCAGCAGCGGGGGAAACACTGAAGCTTTCTTT; CDR3 protein: CASSGGNTEAFF; V gene: TRBV9; clone size: NA; D gene: NA; J gene: TRBJ1-1
CDR3 DNA: TGCGCCAGCAGCCAAGGCCGACAGCTGAATCAGCCCCAGCATTTT; CDR3 protein: CASSQGRQLNQPQHF; V gene: TRBV4-1; clone size: NA; D gene: NA; J gene: TRBJ1-5
CDR3 DNA: TGTGCCAGGAAGGGGACAGTAGCTAACTATGGCTACACCTTC; CDR3 protein: CARKGTVANYGYTF; V gene: TRBV5-6; clone size: NA; D gene: TRBD1; J gene: TRBJ1-2
CDR3 DNA: TGCAGCGTACTGACTCCCCCCACCGGGGAGCTGTTTTTT; CDR3 protein: CSVLTPPTGELFF; V gene: TRBV29-1; clone size: NA; D gene: NA; J gene: TRBJ2-2
CDR3 DNA: TGCGCCAGCAGCTTTCAGGGACAGGGTGAGGCTTTCTTT; CDR3 protein: CASSFQGQGEAFF; V gene: TRBV5-1; clone size: NA; D gene: TRBD1; J gene: TRBJ1-1
CDR3 DNA: TGTGCCAGCAGCCGCGAAACAGATAATTCACCCCTCCACTTT; CDR3 protein: CASSRETDNSPLHF; V gene: TRBV9; clone size: few; D gene: NA; J gene: TRBJ1-6
CDR3 DNA: TGTGCCAGCAGCGTAGCGCCCGAAGAGACCCAGTACTTC; CDR3 protein: CASSVAPEETQYF; V gene: TRBV6-4; clone size: few; D gene: NA; J gene: TRBJ2-5
CDR3 DNA: TGTGCCAGCAACCCTAGGGAGCAGTACTTC; CDR3 protein: CASNPREQYF; V gene: TRBV2; clone size: few; D gene: NA; J gene: TRBJ2-7
CDR3 DNA: TGCGCCAGCAGCTTGGCGGCCGGGACAAAAAAAGGGTGGAACACTGAAGCTTTCTTT; CDR3 protein: CASSLAAGTKKGWNTEAFF; V gene: TRBV5-1; clone size: NA; D gene: NA; J gene: TRBJ1-1
CDR3 DNA: TGCGCCAGCAGCTCACAGGGTTGGGGCACTGAAGCTTTCTTT; CDR3 protein: CASSSQGWGTEAFF; V gene: TRBV5-1; clone size: NA; D gene: NA; J gene: TRBJ1-1
CDR3 DNA: TGTGCCAGCAGCTTGCGGGGATCGGACACTGAAGCTTTCTTT; CDR3 protein: CASSLRGSDTEAFF; V gene: TRBV7-9; clone size: NA; D gene: NA; J gene: TRBJ1-1
CDR3 DNA: TGTGCCAGCAGTTTCGAGGGGGCGAATACTGAAGCTTTCTTT; CDR3 protein: CASSFEGANTEAFF; V gene: TRBV6-5; clone size: NA; D gene: TRBD1; J gene: TRBJ1-1
CDR3 DNA: TGCACCAGCAGCCAAGATCGACAAAGCTCTGGAAACACCATATATTTT; CDR3 protein: CTSSQDRQSSGNTIYF; V gene: TRBV1; clone size: NA; D gene: NA; J gene: TRBJ1-3
CDR3 DNA: TGTGCCAGCAGCTTAGTTCTGCCAGGGGGAGTTGGGAAACTGTTTTTT; CDR3 protein: CASSLVLPGGVGKLFF; V gene: TRBV7-9; clone size: once; D gene: TRBD1; J gene: TRBJ1-4
CDR3 DNA: TGCGCCAGTAAGACGGGGGGGTCCTACAATGAGCAGTTCTTC; CDR3 protein: CASKTGGSYNEQFF; V gene: TRBV5-1; clone size: few; D gene: TRBD2; J gene: TRBJ2-1
CDR3 DNA: TGCAGCGTTGAAGAGGGTGGCTACACCTTC; CDR3 protein: CSVEEGGYTF; V gene: TRBV29-1; clone size: NA; D gene: NA; J gene: TRBJ1-2
CDR3 DNA: TGTGCCAGCAGCTTAGGGTCTAGCGGGGTAATCACAGATACGCAGTATTTT; CDR3 protein: CASSLGSSGVITDTQYF; V gene: TRBV11-2; clone size: NA; D gene: TRBD2; J gene: TRBJ2-3
CDR3 DNA: TGTGCCAGCAGCTTAGGTTTCCTCACAGATACGCAGTATTTT; CDR3 protein: CASSLGFLTDTQYF; V gene: TRBV11-2; clone size: NA; D gene: NA; J gene: TRBJ2-3
CDR3 DNA: TGTGCCAGCAGTGAGGGCAGGGGATATGGGTCACCCCTCCACTTT; CDR3 protein: CASSEGRGYGSPLHF; V gene: TRBV2; clone size: NA; D gene: NA; J gene: TRBJ1-6
CDR3 DNA: TGCGCCAGCAGCTTGGAGGGGTTTCGGGGCTACACCTTC; CDR3 protein: CASSLEGFRGYTF; V gene: TRBV5-1; clone size: NA; D gene: NA; J gene: TRBJ1-2
CDR3 DNA: TGTGCCAGCAGTAACTCGGGGGACTATGGCTACACCTTC; CDR3 protein: CASSNSGDYGYTF; V gene: TRBV6-5; clone size: once; D gene: NA; J gene: TRBJ1-2